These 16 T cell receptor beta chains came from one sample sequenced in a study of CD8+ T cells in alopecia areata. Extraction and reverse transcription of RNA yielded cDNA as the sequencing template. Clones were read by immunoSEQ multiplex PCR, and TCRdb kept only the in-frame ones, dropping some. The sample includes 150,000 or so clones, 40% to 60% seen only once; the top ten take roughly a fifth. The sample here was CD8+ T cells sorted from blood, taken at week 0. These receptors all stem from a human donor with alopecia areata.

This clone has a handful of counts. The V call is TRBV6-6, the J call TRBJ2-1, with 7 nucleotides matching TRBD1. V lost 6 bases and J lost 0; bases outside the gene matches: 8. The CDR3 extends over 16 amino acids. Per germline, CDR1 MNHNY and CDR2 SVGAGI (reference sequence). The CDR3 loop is CASSPRGQSSYNEQFF. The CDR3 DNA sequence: TGTGCCAGCAGCCCCCGGGGACAGAGCTCCTACAATGAGCAGTTCTTC.

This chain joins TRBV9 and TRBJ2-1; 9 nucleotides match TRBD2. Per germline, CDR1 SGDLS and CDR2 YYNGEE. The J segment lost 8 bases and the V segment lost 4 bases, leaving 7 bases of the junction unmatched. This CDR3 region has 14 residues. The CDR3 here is CASSPRLAEDEQFF. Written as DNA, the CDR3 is TGTGCCAGCAGCCCCCGACTAGCGGAGGATGAGCAGTTCTTC.

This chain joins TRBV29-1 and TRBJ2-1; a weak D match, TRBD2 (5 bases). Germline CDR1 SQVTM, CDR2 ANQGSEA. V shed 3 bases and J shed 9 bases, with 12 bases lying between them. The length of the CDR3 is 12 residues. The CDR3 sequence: CSVEEDRREQFF. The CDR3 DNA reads TGCAGCGTTGAGGAGGACCGCCGTGAGCAGTTCTTC.

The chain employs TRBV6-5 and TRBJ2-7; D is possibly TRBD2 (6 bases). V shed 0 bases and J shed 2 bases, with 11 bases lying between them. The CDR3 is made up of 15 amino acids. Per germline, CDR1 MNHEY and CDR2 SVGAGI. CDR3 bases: TGTGCCAGCAGTTACTCACTCGGGAGTACCTACGAGCAGTACTTC. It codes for CASSYSLGSTYEQYF.

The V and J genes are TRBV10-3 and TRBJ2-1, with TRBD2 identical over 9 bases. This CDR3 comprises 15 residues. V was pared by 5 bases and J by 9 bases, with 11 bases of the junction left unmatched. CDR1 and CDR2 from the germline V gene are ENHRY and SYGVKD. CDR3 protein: CAISSLAGAQPEQFF. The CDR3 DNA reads TGTGCCATCAGTTCCTTAGCGGGGGCCCAACCTGAGCAGTTCTTC.

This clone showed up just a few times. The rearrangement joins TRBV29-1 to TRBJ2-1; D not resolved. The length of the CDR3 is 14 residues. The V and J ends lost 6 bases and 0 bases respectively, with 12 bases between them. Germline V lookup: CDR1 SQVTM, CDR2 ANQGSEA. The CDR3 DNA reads TGCAGCGTCCCGACCTATAGCTCCTACAATGAGCAGTTCTTC. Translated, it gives CSVPTYSSYNEQFF.

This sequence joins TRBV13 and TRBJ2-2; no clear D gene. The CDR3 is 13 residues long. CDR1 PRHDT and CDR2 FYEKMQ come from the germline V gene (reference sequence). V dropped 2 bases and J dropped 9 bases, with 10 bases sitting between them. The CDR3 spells CASSLSGLRELFF. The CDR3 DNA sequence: TGTGCCAGCAGCTTATCGGGTTTACGGGAGCTGTTTTTT.

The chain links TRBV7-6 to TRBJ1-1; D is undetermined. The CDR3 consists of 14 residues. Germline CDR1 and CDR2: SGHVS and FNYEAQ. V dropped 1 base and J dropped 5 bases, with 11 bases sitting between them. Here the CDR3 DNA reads TGTGCCAGCAGCTTAGACTCAGAGGCAACTGAAGCTTTCTTT. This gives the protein CASSLDSEATEAFF.

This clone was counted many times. Written as DNA, the CDR3 is TGCGCCAGCAGCCAAAGCCAAAACAATGAGCAGTTCTTC. Residues: CASSQSQNNEQFF. V gene TRBV4-3 combines with J gene TRBJ2-1; D is undetermined. The CDR3 loop spans 13 amino acids. The V gene's germline CDR1 is LGHNA and CDR2 YSLEER. V lost 2 bases and J 5 bases, leaving 7 bases between the germline ends.

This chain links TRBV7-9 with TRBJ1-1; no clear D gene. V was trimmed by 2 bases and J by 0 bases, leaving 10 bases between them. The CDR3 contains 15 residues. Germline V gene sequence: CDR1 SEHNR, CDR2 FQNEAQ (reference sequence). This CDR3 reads CASSLRLQLNTEAFF. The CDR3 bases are TGTGCCAGCAGCTTAAGGCTACAGCTGAACACTGAAGCTTTCTTT.

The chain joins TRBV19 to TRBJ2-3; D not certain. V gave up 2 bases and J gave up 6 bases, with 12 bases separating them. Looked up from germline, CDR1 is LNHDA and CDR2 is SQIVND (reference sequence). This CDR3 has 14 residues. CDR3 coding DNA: TGTGCCAGTAGTATATTGGCATCTGCGGATACGCAGTATTTT. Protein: CASSILASADTQYF.

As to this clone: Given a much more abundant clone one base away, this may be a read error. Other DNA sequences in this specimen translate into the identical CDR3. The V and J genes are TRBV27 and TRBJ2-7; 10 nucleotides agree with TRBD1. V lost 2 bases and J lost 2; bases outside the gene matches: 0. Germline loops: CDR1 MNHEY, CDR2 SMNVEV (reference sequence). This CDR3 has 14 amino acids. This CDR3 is CASSLGQGAYEQYF. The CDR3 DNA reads TGTGCCAGCAGTTTAGGACAGGGGGCCTACGAGCAGTACTTC.

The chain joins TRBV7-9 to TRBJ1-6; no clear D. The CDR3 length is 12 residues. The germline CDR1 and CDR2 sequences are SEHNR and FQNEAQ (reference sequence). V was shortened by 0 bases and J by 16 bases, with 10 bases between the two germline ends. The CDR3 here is CASSLAPGPLHF. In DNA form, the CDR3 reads TGTGCCAGCAGCTTAGCGCCAGGACCTCTCCACTTT.

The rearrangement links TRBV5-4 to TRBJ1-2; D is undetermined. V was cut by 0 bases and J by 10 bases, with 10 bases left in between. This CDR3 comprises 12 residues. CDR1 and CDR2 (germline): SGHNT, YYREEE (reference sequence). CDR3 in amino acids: CASSLGGPLYTF. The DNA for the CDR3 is TGTGCCAGCAGCTTGGGCGGACCCCTCTACACCTTC.

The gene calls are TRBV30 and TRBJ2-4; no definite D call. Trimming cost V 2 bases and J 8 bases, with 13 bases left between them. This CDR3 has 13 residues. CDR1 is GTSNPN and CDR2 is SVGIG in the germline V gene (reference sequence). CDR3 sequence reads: CAWSLSLSDIQYF. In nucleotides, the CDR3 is TGTGCCTGGAGTTTGAGTCTTTCGGACATTCAGTACTTC.

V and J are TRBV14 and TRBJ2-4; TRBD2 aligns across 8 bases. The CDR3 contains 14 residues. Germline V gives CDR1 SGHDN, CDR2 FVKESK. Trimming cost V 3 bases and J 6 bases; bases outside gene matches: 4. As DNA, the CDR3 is TGTGCCAGCAGCCATGCGGGGGGAAGAAACATTCAGTACTTC. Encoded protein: CASSHAGGRNIQYF.